These 20 T cell receptor beta chains originate from one sample sequenced in a study of molecular identifiers for immune sequencing clone quantification. TCRdb called the PCR reads again in MiXCR, with one record for every CDR3 protein. In the table there are more than 250,000 distinct CDR3 sequences, 20% to 25% of which are singletons. Sequences were obtained from naive CD8+ T cells from blood, with Jurkat cell RNA spiked in. Regarding subset: FACS-sorted CD8+CD4-CCR7+CD45RA+ naive T cells. The receptors here all came from a human donor in good health. Some libraries in this study had Jurkat cell RNA spiked in.

This clonotype was recorded a few times. The chain combines TRBV6-5 with TRBJ1-5, with D hard to call. This CDR3 is built from 17 residues. Germline V gene sequence: CDR1 MNHEY, CDR2 SVGAGI. Trimming removed 5 bases from V and 0 bases from J, with 17 bases in between. This chain's CDR3 is CASSPIPSEYSNQPQHF. The CDR3 DNA reads as TGTGCCAGCAGTCCCATCCCTTCAGAATATAGCAATCAGCCCCAGCATTTT.

This clonotype came up many times. V and J are TRBV11-2 and TRBJ2-1, with 12 bases aligning to TRBD2. The V gene end was trimmed by 5 bases and the J gene end by 7 bases; junction bases not matched to a gene: 9. CDR3 length: 16 residues. Germline CDR1 SGHAT, CDR2 FQNNGV. DNA of the CDR3: TGTGCCAGCAGCCCAACGGCTAGCGGGAGGGAGAATGAGCAGTTCTTC. Residues: CASSPTASGRENEQFF.

The chain carries TRBV5-1 and TRBJ2-5, with D perhaps being TRBD1 or TRBD2 (6 bases each). With 4 bases removed from V and 4 bases from J, the gap between germline ends came to 14 bases. CDR1 and CDR2 from the germline V gene are SGHRS and YFSETQ. The CDR3 is made up of 14 amino acids. The CDR3 spells CASSPPGGSETQYF. Written as DNA, the CDR3 is TGCGCCAGCAGCCCCCCCGGGGGCTCAGAGACCCAGTACTTC.

This clonotype has a count of ten or more. This chain links TRBV6-5 with TRBJ2-5; perhaps TRBD1 as D (5 bases). V was trimmed by 10 bases and J by 6 bases, leaving 15 bases between them. Germline-derived CDR1 and CDR2 are MNHEY and SVGAGI. This CDR3 is 12 amino acids long. In nucleotides, the CDR3 is TGTGCCACGGGCACAGGCAGCCAGACCCAGTACTTC. It translates to CATGTGSQTQYF.

V usage is TRBV12-3 or TRBV12-4 and J usage is TRBJ1-1; weak D call: TRBD1 (6 bases). Trimming shortened V by 10 bases and J by 5 bases, and 11 bases separated the two germline ends. There are 11 residues in the CDR3. This chain's CDR3 is CAIVQGTEAFF. The CDR3, as DNA: TGTGCCATTGTCCAGGGGACTGAAGCTTTCTTT.

In its sample, this clonotype was seen many times. This rearrangement joins TRBV12-3 or TRBV12-4 to TRBJ2-5; D possibly corresponds to TRBD1 (6 bases). Trimming took off 5 bases at V and 4 bases at J, with 11 bases between the two ends. This CDR3 is built from 13 residues. The CDR3: CASSAQGRETQYF. CDR3 DNA: TGTGCCAGCAGTGCGCAGGGGAGAGAGACCCAGTACTTC.

This clonotype was seen a few times. This sequence joins TRBV12-3 or TRBV12-4 and TRBJ2-3, with D uncertain. The CDR3 totals 13 residues. V was clipped by 7 bases and J by 7 bases, with 15 bases between them. The CDR3 bases are TGTGCCAGCATTTCAGATGGTACATATACGCAGTATTTT. Translating gives CASISDGTYTQYF.

Of note for this clonotype: A single base separates this from a much larger clone, so it may be a read error. The chain is built from TRBV7-6 and TRBJ1-1; D not certain. The CDR3 spans 16 residues. CDR1 SGHVS and CDR2 FNYEAQ come from the germline V gene. CDR3 amino acids: CASSFHLENLNTEALF. DNA for the CDR3: TGTGCCAGCAGCTTCCATCTCGAAAATTTGAACACTGAAGCTCTCTTT.

Regarding this clonotype: A read error may explain this, as a much larger clone is one base away. The chain combines TRBV5-6 with TRBJ2-7; no definite D call. Germline CDR1 is SGHDT and CDR2 is YYEEEE. The CDR3 is 14 amino acids. The CDR3 region is CASSLFGEAYGQYF. In DNA, the CDR3 is TGTGCCAGCAGCTTGTTCGGTGAGGCCTACGGGCAGTACTTC.

This clonotype was found a few times. This chain links TRBV19 with TRBJ2-7, with D unclear. Germline V gene sequence: CDR1 LNHDA, CDR2 SQIVND (reference sequence). The V end was cut by 6 bases, the J end by 7 bases, with 16 bases between. The CDR3 loop spans 13 amino acids. The CDR3 nucleotides are TGTGCCAGTAGCCGCGACCATCTCGGGGAGCAGTACTTC. Translating gives CASSRDHLGEQYF. Full variable domain (rest looked up from reference TRBV19 and TRBJ2-7): DGGITQSPKYLFRKEGQNVTLSCEQNLNHDAMYWYRQDPGQGLRLIYYSQIVNDFQKGDIAEGYSVSREKKESFPLTVTSAQKNPTAFYLCASSRDHLGEQYFGPGTRLTVT.

Many counts were recorded for this clonotype. The V and J genes are TRBV7-9 and TRBJ2-3; D is ambiguous. CDR3 length equals 15 residues. Germline V gene data show CDR1 as SEHNR and CDR2 as FQNEAQ (reference sequence). The V gene lost 1 base and the J gene lost 5 bases, with 13 bases spanning the gap. CDR3 loop: CASSLVSGNGDTQYF. CDR3 coding DNA: TGTGCCAGCAGCTTAGTCTCGGGTAATGGAGATACGCAGTATTTT. The variable domain in full, completed from reference TRBV7-9 and TRBJ2-3, reads DTGVSQNPRHKITKRGQNVTFRCDPISEHNRLYWYRQTLGQGPEFLTYFQNEAQLEKSRLLSDRFSAERPKGSFSTLEIQRTEQGDSAMYLCASSLVSGNGDTQYFGPGTRLTVL.

This clonotype appeared many times. The chain uses TRBV20-1 and TRBJ2-5; TRBD2 aligns across 9 bases. The V and J ends lost 0 bases and 2 bases, in that order; junction bases with no gene match: 4. The CDR3 contains 15 residues. The germline gives CDR1 DFQATT, CDR2 SNEGSKA (reference sequence). The DNA for the CDR3 is TGCAGTGCTAGAGATCTAGCGGGGATACAAGAGACCCAGTACTTC. The encoded protein is CSARDLAGIQETQYF.

Ten or more counts support this clonotype. CDR3 sequence reads: CASSLHRSTEAFF. The DNA for the CDR3 is TGTGCCAGCAGTTTACATCGGTCCACTGAAGCTTTCTTT. V and J are TRBV12-3 or TRBV12-4 and TRBJ1-1; unclear D gene. The CDR3 runs 13 residues. V dropped 2 bases and J dropped 4 bases, with 8 bases sitting between them.

This clonotype occurred many times. The rearrangement uses TRBV4-3 and TRBJ2-7, with 8 bases that match TRBD1. Germline CDR1 reads LGHNA; CDR2 reads YSLEER. The CDR3 spans 14 residues. V dropped 1 base and J dropped 3; count of bases not matched to a gene: 2. This chain's CDR3 is CASSQGGQGYEQYF. The CDR3, as DNA: TGCGCCAGCAGCCAAGGAGGACAGGGCTACGAGCAGTACTTC.

For this clonotype: This sequence may be a read error, since a much larger clone differs from it by one base. This chain links TRBV27 with TRBJ2-1; the D is unclear. CDR3 length: 13 residues. CDR1 is MNHEY, CDR2 SMNVEV, per germline (reference sequence). The CDR3 sequence is CASSFSSNNEKFF. The CDR3 DNA sequence: TGTGCCAGCAGTTTCTCCTCGAACAATGAGAAGTTCTTC.

This chain links TRBV4-3 with TRBJ2-1; 8 nucleotides line up with TRBD2. Germline V gene lookup returns CDR1 LGHNA and CDR2 YSLEER. The CDR3 has 16 amino acids. The J segment lost 5 bases and the V segment lost 0 bases, leaving 6 bases of the junction unmatched. The CDR3, as DNA: TGCGCCAGCAGCCAAGATACGCCTAGCGGGCACAATGAGCAGTTCTTC. Amino acid sequence: CASSQDTPSGHNEQFF.

A remark on this clonotype: A read error may explain this, as a much larger clone is one base away. The V and J genes are TRBV20-1 and TRBJ2-2; D tentatively reads TRBD1 or TRBD2 (5 bases each). CDR1 and CDR2 (germline): DFQATT, SNEGSKA (reference sequence). This CDR3 contains 14 residues. CDR3 nucleotides: TGCGGTGCTAGTTGGGGACGGAACACCGGGGAGCTGTTTTTT. It is translated as CGASWGRNTGELFF.

With respect to this clonotype: One junction end does not reproduce the germline sequence, and a read error may be involved. This chain uses TRBV29-1 with TRBJ2-3, with D unclear. The germline V gene has CDR1 SQVTM and CDR2 ANQGSEA. The CDR3 has 10 residues. CDR3 protein: CGVVRDTQYF. The CDR3 nucleotides read TGCGGCGTTGTGAGAGATACGCAGTATTTT.

This clonotype was detected many times. The CDR3 is CASSLTYGPYEQYF. In DNA form, the CDR3 reads TGTGCCAGCAGCTTGACCTACGGCCCCTACGAGCAGTACTTC. The J gene is TRBJ2-7, the V gene TRBV5-5; unclear D gene. This CDR3 region has 14 residues. V dropped 1 base and J dropped 2 bases, with 10 bases sitting between them. The germline V gene has CDR1 SGHKS and CDR2 YYEKEE (reference sequence). The full variable domain, in which reference TRBV5-5 and TRBJ2-7 provide the parts outside the CDR3, is DAGVTQSPTHLIKTRGQQVTLRCSPISGHKSVSWYQQVLGQGPQFIFQYYEKEERGRGNFPDRFSARQFPNYSSELNVNALLLGDSALYLCASSLTYGPYEQYFGPGTRLTVT.

The chain recombines TRBV3-1 with TRBJ2-5; D ambiguous. V lost 7 bases, J lost 1 base, and 10 bases lay in between. The CDR3 extends over 13 amino acids. CDR1 LGHDT and CDR2 YNNKEL come from the germline V gene (reference sequence). The CDR3 nucleotides read TGTGCCAGCACAAAGGGCCCCCAAGAGACCCAGTACTTC. This translates into CASTKGPQETQYF.